The clone carrying this TCR beta chain came up a few times. This sample stems from a study of early T cells in non-severe SARS-CoV-2 infection. TCRdb reanalysed the 5' RACE reads using MiXCR and keeps one entry per CDR3 protein. This sample carries 30,000 to 40,000 distinct CDR3 sequences, about 7% of them seen once, and the ten largest clones take 13%. Per germline, CDR1 SGHDT and CDR2 YYEEEE. The CDR3 totals 15 residues. V shed 2 bases and J 5 bases; nucleotides not matched to a gene: 9. The receptor was derived from an adult who was a healthcare worker with PCR-confirmed SARS-CoV-2 infection or an uninfected control (not recorded which). The chain couples TRBV5-6 to TRBJ2-7, with 8 positions matching TRBD2. This specimen was whole blood, taken at baseline. CDR3 in DNA: TGTGCCAGCAGCTTCTCGGGACTAGGACTCGACGAGCAGTACTTC. Translated, it gives CASSFSGLGLDEQYF.